This TCR beta chain was identified in a study of regulatory T cells in long-lasting Graves disease. Study-level findings and limits: TCR diversity was lower in persistent than newly diagnosed Graves' disease. A reduction in accuracy may have resulted from the small sample size.

This clonotype was counted at least ten times. Its antigen is not known. Time point noted: persistent/refractory GD, antithyroid drugs over 5 years with positive TRAb. RNA from PBMCs was the source of the TCR library. The authors built TCR beta libraries using iRepertoire HTBI primers and Arm-PCR of CDR3 regions. A single record per CDR3 protein comes from TCRdb applying MiXCR to the multiplex PCR reads. This sample has 400,000 to 500,000 distinct CDR3 sequences, with 20% to 25% found just once. Germline-derived CDR1 and CDR2 are MDHEN and SYDVKM. CDR3 length equals 13 residues. V was clipped by 2 bases and J by 4 bases, with 8 bases between them.

The rearrangement links TRBV28 to TRBJ1-2; D not certain. Material: peripheral blood mononuclear cells (PBMCs), obtained when the disease was refractory, from a patient treated with antithyroid drugs. The receptor was isolated from a female donor with Graves disease. CDR3 bases: TGTGCCAGCAGTTTAGCAGTGATCTATGGCTACACCTTC. It codes for CASSLAVIYGYTF.